The 26 T cell receptor beta chains given below trace back to one sample, sequenced in a study of a mutant IDH1 vaccine in newly diagnosed glioma. The data were produced by immunoSEQ multiplex PCR, yet TCRdb's version contains in-frame clones alone and is incomplete. The sample holds roughly 16,000 clones, roughly 85% seen once. As to time point: baseline, week 1 (first vaccination visit). Treatment defined: pre-vaccination baseline after standard-of-care therapy. Sample: PBMCs, taken from a glioma patient treated with radiotherapy, temozolomide or both. The origin of the receptors is a man in his forties with glioma.

CDR3 nucleotides: TGTGCCAGCAGTGAACGTAGCGGGTTATCAGTGGATACGCAGTATTTT. It is translated as CASSERSGLSVDTQYF. The J gene is TRBJ2-3, the V gene TRBV6-1; 7 bases fit TRBD2. The V gene end was trimmed by 2 bases and the J gene end by 6 bases; junction bases not matched to a gene: 11. This CDR3 is built from 16 residues. CDR1 MNHNS and CDR2 SASEGT come from the germline V gene.

V is TRBV2 and J is TRBJ2-7; 9 nucleotides line up with TRBD2. The CDR3 has 16 amino acids. The V and J ends lost 6 bases and 2 bases, in that order; junction bases with no gene match: 11. Germline CDR1 reads SNHLY; CDR2 reads FYNNEI. The CDR3 sequence is CASSNTGTSNPYEQYV. Here the CDR3 DNA reads TGTGCCAGCAGCAATACCGGGACTAGCAACCCCTACGAGCAGTACGTC.

This clone was seen just once. J is TRBJ2-5 and V is TRBV5-6, with unresolved D. Germline assignment: CDR1 SGHDT and CDR2 YYEEEE. The CDR3 length is 16 residues. V was trimmed by 2 bases and J by 0 bases, leaving 14 bases between them. The CDR3 nucleotides are TGTGCCAGCAGCTTTTTAGTTCTATCTAACCAAGAGACCCAGTACTTC. Encoded protein: CASSFLVLSNQETQYF.

This clone was counted between two and nine times. The gene calls are TRBV5-1 and TRBJ2-3; perhaps TRBD2 as D (6 bases). In germline, CDR1 is SGHRS, CDR2 YFSETQ. This CDR3 is 17 amino acids long. V dropped 0 bases and J dropped 2 bases, with 16 bases sitting between them. CDR3 loop: CASSLAGSERVTDTQYF. CDR3 DNA: TGCGCCAGCAGCTTGGCCGGGAGTGAGCGGGTCACAGATACGCAGTATTTT.

V is TRBV6-6 and J is TRBJ2-1, with 7 bases aligning to TRBD1. V was clipped by 2 bases and J by 6 bases; unmatched bases: 4. CDR3 length equals 14 residues. The germline V gene has CDR1 MNHNY and CDR2 SVGAGI (reference sequence). The CDR3 coding sequence is TGTGCCAGCAGTTACCCCTCAGGGGGCAATGAGCAGTTCTTC. It encodes CASSYPSGGNEQFF.

The rearrangement joins TRBV5-4 to TRBJ2-3; no firm D call. The V end lost 0 bases, the J end lost 3 bases, and 14 bases lay between the germline ends. The CDR3 runs to 16 residues. CDR1 is SGHNT, CDR2 YYREEE, per germline (reference sequence). The CDR3 region is CASSLASVWKTDTQYF. In DNA, the CDR3 is TGTGCCAGCAGCTTGGCTTCAGTCTGGAAAACAGATACGCAGTATTTT.

This clone has a handful of counts. The chain is built from TRBV7-2 and TRBJ2-7; 10 nucleotides match TRBD1. The germline V gene has CDR1 SGHTA and CDR2 FQGNSA. With V trimmed by 3 bases and J by 2 bases, 4 bases remained unmatched. CDR3 size: 15 residues. The CDR3 spells CASSLAGTGAYEQYF. The DNA of the CDR3 is TGTGCCAGCAGCTTGGCAGGGACAGGGGCCTACGAGCAGTACTTC.

The CDR3 spells CASSPLSDTQYF. The CDR3 nucleotides are TGTGCCAGCAGCCCCCTGTCAGATACGCAGTATTTT. The V call is TRBV7-9, the J call TRBJ2-3; D uncertain. Germline V CDR1 and CDR2: SEHNR, FQNEAQ (reference sequence). V lost 5 bases, J lost 4 bases, and 7 bases lay in between. This CDR3 has 12 residues.

This clone was counted a few times. The chain links TRBV9 to TRBJ1-1; TRBD1 aligns across 7 bases. V was pared by 1 base and J by 5 bases, with 5 bases of the junction left unmatched. Germline assignment: CDR1 SGDLS and CDR2 YYNGEE. The CDR3 contains 14 residues. This chain's CDR3 is CASSVREGATEAFF. CDR3 bases: TGTGCCAGCAGCGTAAGGGAGGGGGCAACTGAAGCTTTCTTT.

The CDR3 DNA reads as TGCGCCAGCAGTCCGGACACCAACCATGAAAAACTGTTTTTT. This translates into CASSPDTNHEKLFF. The chain recombines TRBV23-1 with TRBJ1-4; the D gene is possibly TRBD1 (5 bases). TRBV23-1 is recorded as an ORF, its role being uncertain. This CDR3 contains 14 residues. V gave up 4 bases and J gave up 6 bases, with 12 bases separating them.

This clone showed up just a few times. The rearrangement links TRBV19 to TRBJ2-1; tentative D call: TRBD1 (5 bases). The germline gives CDR1 LNHDA, CDR2 SQIVND (reference sequence). CDR3 length: 12 amino acids. Trimming left V 8 bases short and J 12 bases short, with 17 bases between. The CDR3 here is CASSDKISGQFF. For the CDR3, the DNA is TGTGCCAGTTCGGACAAGATCTCGGGGCAGTTCTTC. The complete variable domain, with remaining parts taken from reference TRBV19 and TRBJ2-1, reads DGGITQSPKYLFRKEGQNVTLSCEQNLNHDAMYWYRQDPGQGLRLIYYSQIVNDFQKGDIAEGYSVSREKKESFPLTVTSAQKNPTAFYLCASSDKISGQFFGPGTRLTVL.

In DNA, the CDR3 is TGTGCCAGCAGTTACGGCCGTAACAATGAGCAGTTCTTC. Translating it yields CASSYGRNNEQFF. J is TRBJ2-1 and V is TRBV6-5, with D unclear. The CDR3 length is 13 residues. The germline gives CDR1 MNHEY, CDR2 SVGAGI. Deletions cut 2 bases from V and 5 bases from J, with 7 bases between.

The gene calls are TRBV27 and TRBJ1-4; D is uncertain. CDR1 and CDR2 from the germline V gene are MNHEY and SMNVEV (reference sequence). Trimming took 10 bases from V and 7 from J, leaving 10 bases between them. The CDR3 loop spans 11 amino acids. CDR3 loop: CATHRAEKLFF. The CDR3 DNA follows: TGTGCCACTCATAGGGCTGAAAAACTGTTTTTT.

The chain combines TRBV19 with TRBJ1-5; D is undetermined. This CDR3 contains 16 residues. Germline CDR1 LNHDA, CDR2 SQIVND (reference sequence). V dropped 7 bases and J dropped 9 bases, with 25 bases sitting between them. The CDR3 sequence: CASKPEGDAGPWPQHF. CDR3 nucleotides: TGTGCCAGTAAACCCGAGGGAGACGCTGGACCGTGGCCCCAGCATTTT.

Concerning this clone itself: In the same sample, other DNA sequences code for this CDR3. The genes are TRBV7-2 and TRBJ2-5, with 7 bases identical to TRBD1. The J segment lost 2 bases and the V segment lost 5 bases, leaving 5 bases of the junction unmatched. The CDR3 has 14 amino acids. Germline V CDR1 and CDR2: SGHTA, FQGNSA. For the CDR3, the DNA is TGTGCCAGCAGCCAGGGACAGATACAAGAGACCCAGTACTTC. Amino acid sequence: CASSQGQIQETQYF.

This clone has just one count. CDR3 sequence reads: CASSIGLGKTDTQYF. The CDR3, as DNA: TGTGCCAGTAGTATAGGACTAGGGAAAACAGATACGCAGTATTTT. The rearrangement joins TRBV19 to TRBJ2-3, with a possible D match to TRBD2 (6 bases). Germline CDR1 reads LNHDA; CDR2 reads SQIVND (reference sequence). The CDR3 has 15 residues. V was trimmed by 1 base and J by 3 bases, leaving 11 bases between them.

The genes are TRBV5-5 and TRBJ1-2; D remains ambiguous. Germline V gene sequence: CDR1 SGHKS, CDR2 YYEKEE (reference sequence). V was pared by 4 bases and J by 8 bases, with 12 bases between. This CDR3 has 12 amino acids. In DNA form, the CDR3 reads TGTGCCAGCAGCCTCCGCCTGGGAGGCTACACCTTC. It yields the protein CASSLRLGGYTF.

The chain joins TRBV27 to TRBJ1-1; weak D call: TRBD1 (6 bases). CDR1 MNHEY and CDR2 SMNVEV come from the germline V gene (reference sequence). Between the trimmed V and J ends, which lost 6 bases and 2 bases, there was a span of 13 bases. The CDR3 length is 14 residues. As DNA, the CDR3 is TGTGCCAGCAGGGTTGGGACACACAACACTGAAGCTTTCTTT. Its protein is CASRVGTHNTEAFF.

The genes are TRBV11-1 and TRBJ1-1; 9 nucleotides align to TRBD1. J gave up 5 bases and V 5 bases, and 6 bases lay outside the gene matches. The germline V gene has CDR1 SGHAT and CDR2 FQDESV (reference sequence). The CDR3 runs 14 residues. CDR3 nucleotide sequence: TGTGCCAGCAGCGTACAGGGGGCGCGAACTGAAGCTTTCTTT. Translating it yields CASSVQGARTEAFF.

The gene calls are TRBV5-1 and TRBJ2-1, with TRBD2 matching 12 bases. Per the germline V gene, CDR1 is SGHRS and CDR2 is YFSETQ. The CDR3 totals 18 residues. Trimming cost V 3 bases and J 4 bases; bases outside gene matches: 11. The CDR3 region is CASSSEVGGLAGYNEQFF. The CDR3 nucleotides read TGCGCCAGCAGCTCTGAGGTGGGGGGACTAGCGGGTTACAATGAGCAGTTCTTC.

The chain uses TRBV6-1 and TRBJ1-5; D is unresolved. With 5 bases removed from V and 5 bases from J, the gap between germline ends came to 13 bases. The CDR3 runs 14 residues. Per germline, CDR1 MNHNS and CDR2 SASEGT. This CDR3 reads CASSQIDGHQPQHF. CDR3 DNA: TGTGCCAGCAGTCAAATAGACGGACATCAGCCCCAGCATTTT.

V and J are TRBV4-3 and TRBJ1-5; perhaps TRBD1 as D (6 bases). Germline loops: CDR1 LGHNA, CDR2 YSLEER. CDR3 size: 14 residues. Deletions cut 0 bases from V and 8 bases from J, with 11 bases between. The CDR3 loop is CASSQEVGGEPQHF. The CDR3, as DNA: TGCGCCAGCAGCCAAGAGGTAGGGGGAGAGCCCCAGCATTTT.

The chain uses TRBV18 and TRBJ2-7; weak D call: TRBD2 (5 bases). Trimming removed 5 bases from V and 6 bases from J, with 20 bases in between. CDR1 KGHSH and CDR2 LQKENI come from the germline V gene. The CDR3 contains 15 residues. Here the CDR3 DNA reads TGTGCCAGCTCAATTAGCGCAGGAGATCGGTCCGAGCAGTACGTC. Translation gives CASSISAGDRSEQYV.

The CDR3 DNA sequence: TGTGCCTGGAGTGTAGGAACTGGACAGGGGGTGGCCACTGAAGCTTTCTTT. This encodes CAWSVGTGQGVATEAFF. The J gene is TRBJ1-1, the V gene TRBV30, with 10 bases aligning to TRBD1. The V gene's germline CDR1 is GTSNPN and CDR2 SVGIG (reference sequence). There are 17 residues in the CDR3. With V trimmed by 0 bases and J by 4 bases, 11 bases remained unmatched. The full variable domain, rest sourced from reference TRBV30 and TRBJ1-1, is SQTIHQWPATLVQPVGSPLSLECTVEGTSNPNLYWYRQAAGRGLQLLFYSVGIGQISSEVPQNLSASRPQDRQFILSSKKLLLSDSGFYLCAWSVGTGQGVATEAFFGQGTRLTVV.

The chain recombines TRBV7-9 with TRBJ1-2, with D unclear. The CDR3 runs 15 residues. Between the trimmed V and J ends, which lost 8 bases and 2 bases, there was a span of 18 bases. The V gene's germline CDR1 is SEHNR and CDR2 FQNEAQ (reference sequence). This CDR3 reads CASLRDLSVNYGYTF. As DNA, the CDR3 is TGTGCCAGCCTAAGGGATTTGTCGGTCAACTATGGCTACACCTTC.

This clone showed up just once. The chain combines TRBV6-5 with TRBJ1-1; TRBD1 aligns across 7 bases. Germline CDR1 MNHEY, CDR2 SVGAGI. Trimming took 5 bases from V and 3 from J; bases not matched to a gene: 3. The CDR3 is 13 amino acids. CDR3 DNA sequence: TGTGCCAGCAGTCAGGGGGTCTACACTGAAGCTTTCTTT. It specifies CASSQGVYTEAFF.